The rows below give T cell receptor beta chains drawn from one sample of a study of blood T cell repertoires in COVID-19. Only in-frame clones appear in the TCRdb table, and some are missing; sequencing was by immunoSEQ multiplex PCR. The sample has hundreds of thousands of clones, more than 80% seen once. Sequencing was performed on PBMCs or T cells enriched from blood (not recorded which). These receptor sequences come from a man aged 25-45 years who had recovered from COVID-19. The CDR3 runs from the conserved cysteine through the conserved F or W. Fields, in order: D gene, V gene, clone size, CDR3 length, J gene, CDR3 DNA, CDR3 protein. A D gene is named only where the DNA matches it firmly. Expanded clones get a size class; other rows say once, few or many, or leave the size out.

D gene: NA
V gene: TRBV28
clone size: NA
CDR3 length: 15
J gene: TRBJ2-1
CDR3 DNA: TGTGCCAGCAGTTTCTATCTCTTGGGGGCCCGGGAGCAGTTCTTC
CDR3 protein: CASSFYLLGAREQFF

D gene: NA
V gene: TRBV28
clone size: once
CDR3 length: 11
J gene: TRBJ2-7
CDR3 DNA: TGTGCCAGCCGGGAGAACTACGAGCAGTACTTC
CDR3 protein: CASRENYEQYF

D gene: TRBD1
V gene: TRBV18
clone size: NA
CDR3 length: 15
J gene: TRBJ1-2
CDR3 DNA: TGTGCCAGCTCACCACCGGGGACAGGGAACTATGGCTACACCTTC
CDR3 protein: CASSPPGTGNYGYTF

D gene: NA
V gene: TRBV4-2
clone size: NA
CDR3 length: 11
J gene: TRBJ2-1
CDR3 DNA: TGTGCCAGCAGCCCCGGTATTGAGCAGTTCTTC
CDR3 protein: CASSPGIEQFF

D gene: NA
V gene: TRBV11-2
clone size: NA
CDR3 length: 17
J gene: TRBJ1-2
CDR3 DNA: TGTGCCAGCAGCCAACCCCTGACCGAGACAGTCCATTATGGCTACACCTTC
CDR3 protein: CASSQPLTETVHYGYTF

D gene: TRBD1
V gene: TRBV3-1/TRBV3-2
clone size: NA
CDR3 length: 15
J gene: TRBJ1-2
CDR3 DNA: TGTGCCAGCAGCCAAAGAGGGACAGGGATCTATGGCTACACCTTC
CDR3 protein: CASSQRGTGIYGYTF

D gene: NA
V gene: TRBV3-1/TRBV3-2
clone size: NA
CDR3 length: 13
J gene: TRBJ1-2
CDR3 DNA: TGTGCCAGCAGCCAAGAAGAGGGATCTGGCTACACCTTC
CDR3 protein: CASSQEEGSGYTF

D gene: TRBD1
V gene: TRBV12-3/TRBV12-4
clone size: NA
CDR3 length: 13
J gene: TRBJ1-5
CDR3 DNA: TGTGCCAGCAGCGGGGACAGAAGCCAGCCCCAGCATTTT
CDR3 protein: CASSGDRSQPQHF

D gene: NA
V gene: TRBV29-1
clone size: NA
CDR3 length: 13
J gene: TRBJ1-2
CDR3 DNA: TGCAGCGTTGGGAGCGTGGTTAACTATGGCTACACCTTC
CDR3 protein: CSVGSVVNYGYTF

D gene: TRBD2
V gene: TRBV6-5
clone size: NA
CDR3 length: 15
J gene: TRBJ2-7
CDR3 DNA: TGTGCCAGCCAGACTCTTAGCGGGAGGGCCCACGAGCAGTACTTC
CDR3 protein: CASQTLSGRAHEQYF

D gene: TRBD1
V gene: TRBV27
clone size: NA
CDR3 length: 14
J gene: TRBJ1-1
CDR3 DNA: TGTGCCAGCAGTTTAGACAGGGGGAACACTGAAGCTTTCTTT
CDR3 protein: CASSLDRGNTEAFF

D gene: TRBD1
V gene: TRBV11-1
clone size: NA
CDR3 length: 16
J gene: TRBJ2-3
CDR3 DNA: TGTGCCAGCAGAACTTACAGGGGTGGGGGTACAGATACGCAGTATTTT
CDR3 protein: CASRTYRGGGTDTQYF

D gene: TRBD1
V gene: TRBV11-2
clone size: NA
CDR3 length: 15
J gene: TRBJ1-2
CDR3 DNA: TGTGCCAGCAGCTTAGCCGGGACAGTACCCTATGGCTACACCTTC
CDR3 protein: CASSLAGTVPYGYTF

D gene: NA
V gene: TRBV10-3
clone size: NA
CDR3 length: 15
J gene: TRBJ2-7
CDR3 DNA: TGTGCCATCAGTGAGTCTGGGCGCCAACCCTACGAGCAGTACTTC
CDR3 protein: CAISESGRQPYEQYF

D gene: TRBD1
V gene: TRBV5-1
clone size: NA
CDR3 length: 13
J gene: TRBJ1-5
CDR3 DNA: TGCGCCAGCAGCCAGGGGGACAATCAGCCCCAGCATTTT
CDR3 protein: CASSQGDNQPQHF

D gene: NA
V gene: TRBV6-5
clone size: NA
CDR3 length: 11
J gene: TRBJ1-1
CDR3 DNA: TGTGCCAGCATAATCGGCGGTGGAGCTTTCTTT
CDR3 protein: CASIIGGGAFF

D gene: NA
V gene: TRBV5-4
clone size: NA
CDR3 length: 13
J gene: TRBJ2-7
CDR3 DNA: TGTGCCAGCAGCAGGAGGGAGTTCGACGAGCAGTACTTC
CDR3 protein: CASSRREFDEQYF

D gene: NA
V gene: TRBV2
clone size: NA
CDR3 length: 13
J gene: TRBJ2-3
CDR3 DNA: TGTGCCAGCAGGGCCCCCGGGGCAGATACGCAGTATTTT
CDR3 protein: CASRAPGADTQYF

D gene: TRBD1
V gene: TRBV12-5
clone size: NA
CDR3 length: 20
J gene: TRBJ1-3
CDR3 DNA: TGTGCTAGTGGTTTGCCCCAGGTCCCAGGGGGCCTCAGCTCTGGAAACACCATATATTTT
CDR3 protein: CASGLPQVPGGLSSGNTIYF

D gene: TRBD1
V gene: TRBV29-1
clone size: NA
CDR3 length: 11
J gene: TRBJ1-1
CDR3 DNA: TGCAGCGTTGGGGACAGGGCTGAAGCTTTCTTT
CDR3 protein: CSVGDRAEAFF

D gene: TRBD2
V gene: TRBV9
clone size: NA
CDR3 length: 15
J gene: TRBJ2-5
CDR3 DNA: TGTGCCAGCAGCGTAGGAGGGACTAAACAAGAGACCCAGTACTTC
CDR3 protein: CASSVGGTKQETQYF

D gene: NA
V gene: TRBV12-5
clone size: once
CDR3 length: 16
J gene: TRBJ1-1
CDR3 DNA: TGTGCTAGTGGTTCGGGCGACGGACTCCTGAACACTGAAGCTTTCTTT
CDR3 protein: CASGSGDGLLNTEAFF

D gene: TRBD1
V gene: TRBV5-1
clone size: NA
CDR3 length: 14
J gene: TRBJ2-7
CDR3 DNA: TGCGCCAGCAGCTTGGGACAGGGTAACGGCGAGCAGTACTTC
CDR3 protein: CASSLGQGNGEQYF

D gene: TRBD2
V gene: TRBV28
clone size: NA
CDR3 length: 17
J gene: TRBJ2-7
CDR3 DNA: TGTGCCAGCAGTTTACGAGGGACTAGCGGGATGGGTGACGAGCAGTACTTC
CDR3 protein: CASSLRGTSGMGDEQYF

D gene: TRBD1
V gene: TRBV25-1
clone size: NA
CDR3 length: 14
J gene: TRBJ1-1
CDR3 DNA: TGTGCCAGCGGCTCAGGACAGGCCAACACTGAAGCTTTCTTT
CDR3 protein: CASGSGQANTEAFF

D gene: TRBD1
V gene: TRBV12-3/TRBV12-4
clone size: NA
CDR3 length: 13
J gene: TRBJ1-1
CDR3 DNA: TGTGCCAGCAGCGGACAGGGGTTCACTGAAGCTTTCTTT
CDR3 protein: CASSGQGFTEAFF

D gene: NA
V gene: TRBV28
clone size: NA
CDR3 length: 16
J gene: TRBJ1-5
CDR3 DNA: TGTGCCAGTAGGAACCTACAGGGTTTTAGCAATCAGCCCCAGCATTTT
CDR3 protein: CASRNLQGFSNQPQHF

D gene: NA
V gene: TRBV5-1
clone size: once
CDR3 length: 13
J gene: TRBJ1-2
CDR3 DNA: TGCGCCAGCAGCTCGGACACCTACTATGGCTACACCTTC
CDR3 protein: CASSSDTYYGYTF

D gene: NA
V gene: TRBV9
clone size: once
CDR3 length: 13
J gene: TRBJ1-5
CDR3 DNA: TGTGCCAGCAGCGTAGGGACTGAGGGATCCCAGCATTTT
CDR3 protein: CASSVGTEGSQHF

D gene: TRBD1
V gene: TRBV27
clone size: few
CDR3 length: 17
J gene: TRBJ2-3
CDR3 DNA: TGTGCCAGCAGTTTATCGATGGGGTACAGGGGCGGGGATACGCAGTATTTT
CDR3 protein: CASSLSMGYRGGDTQYF

D gene: NA
V gene: TRBV4-1
clone size: NA
CDR3 length: 20
J gene: TRBJ2-5
CDR3 DNA: TGCGCCAGCAGCCAAGAACTGACAGGGTCATGGGTGGGAGGACAAGAGACCCAGTACTTC
CDR3 protein: CASSQELTGSWVGGQETQYF

D gene: NA
V gene: TRBV12-3/TRBV12-4
clone size: NA
CDR3 length: 13
J gene: TRBJ1-4
CDR3 DNA: TGTGCCAGCAAAATTCCCGGCGGGGAAAAACTGTTTTTT
CDR3 protein: CASKIPGGEKLFF

D gene: TRBD2
V gene: TRBV7-9
clone size: NA
CDR3 length: 18
J gene: TRBJ2-2
CDR3 DNA: TGTGCCAGCAGCTTCCCACTAGCGGGAGGGCCGGTGACCGGGGAGCTGTTTTTT
CDR3 protein: CASSFPLAGGPVTGELFF

D gene: NA
V gene: TRBV4-1
clone size: NA
CDR3 length: 15
J gene: TRBJ1-2
CDR3 DNA: TGCGCCAGTAACCATCCGGGACAACAATTCTATGGCTACACCTTC
CDR3 protein: CASNHPGQQFYGYTF

D gene: TRBD2
V gene: TRBV27
clone size: NA
CDR3 length: 17
J gene: TRBJ2-1
CDR3 DNA: TGTGCCAGCAGTCTCCAGGCCGGGACTAGCGGGAGAAGGGAGCAGTTCTTC
CDR3 protein: CASSLQAGTSGRREQFF

D gene: TRBD2
V gene: TRBV7-9
clone size: once
CDR3 length: 16
J gene: TRBJ2-3
CDR3 DNA: TGTGCCAGCAGCGCGTGGACTAGCGGGGGCACAGATACGCAGTATTTT
CDR3 protein: CASSAWTSGGTDTQYF

D gene: NA
V gene: TRBV28
clone size: few
CDR3 length: 13
J gene: TRBJ1-1
CDR3 DNA: TGTGCCAGCAGTTTGGTGGCGGACACTGAAGCTTTCTTT
CDR3 protein: CASSLVADTEAFF

D gene: TRBD1
V gene: TRBV7-8
clone size: NA
CDR3 length: 14
J gene: TRBJ1-1
CDR3 DNA: TGTGCCAGCAGCTTAGGGGGACAGCTCCTAGAAGCTTTCTTT
CDR3 protein: CASSLGGQLLEAFF

D gene: TRBD1
V gene: TRBV19
clone size: NA
CDR3 length: 16
J gene: TRBJ1-5
CDR3 DNA: TGTGCCAGTAATCCCCACCGGGACAGGGTTGATCAGCCCCAGCATTTT
CDR3 protein: CASNPHRDRVDQPQHF

D gene: TRBD1
V gene: TRBV3-1/TRBV3-2
clone size: NA
CDR3 length: 14
J gene: TRBJ1-2
CDR3 DNA: TGTGCCAGCAGCCAGAGGACAGGGAGCTATGGCTACACCTTC
CDR3 protein: CASSQRTGSYGYTF

D gene: NA
V gene: TRBV9
clone size: NA
CDR3 length: 13
J gene: TRBJ1-6
CDR3 DNA: TGTGCCAGCAGCGTTAGCAGAGATTCACCCCTCCACTTT
CDR3 protein: CASSVSRDSPLHF

D gene: NA
V gene: TRBV19
clone size: NA
CDR3 length: 14
J gene: TRBJ2-1
CDR3 DNA: TGTGCCAGTAGTATAGCTCTCTTAAACAATGAGCAGTTCTTC
CDR3 protein: CASSIALLNNEQFF

D gene: NA
V gene: TRBV6-5
clone size: once
CDR3 length: 14
J gene: TRBJ1-4
CDR3 DNA: TGTGCCAGCACCAAGACGGGAATTAATGAAAAACTGTTTTTT
CDR3 protein: CASTKTGINEKLFF

D gene: NA
V gene: TRBV21-1
clone size: NA
CDR3 length: 15
J gene: TRBJ1-2
CDR3 DNA: TGTGCCAGCATTTCAATACAGGGTCGGGACTATGGCTACACCTTC
CDR3 protein: CASISIQGRDYGYTF

D gene: NA
V gene: TRBV9
clone size: NA
CDR3 length: 16
J gene: TRBJ2-4
CDR3 DNA: TGTGCCAGCAGCGTAGAGTCGGGAGCGGTCAAAAACATTCAGTACTTC
CDR3 protein: CASSVESGAVKNIQYF

D gene: TRBD2
V gene: TRBV7-9
clone size: NA
CDR3 length: 14
J gene: TRBJ2-1
CDR3 DNA: TGTGCCAGCAGCTCCTCTAGCGGGAGGGATGAGCAGTTCTTC
CDR3 protein: CASSSSSGRDEQFF